This T cell receptor (beta chain) was identified in a study of T cell responses to AZD1222 COVID-19 vaccine. Regarding the study as a whole: Only a handful of AZD1222 recipients tested seropositive at baseline.

From germline, CDR1 is SGHVS and CDR2 FQNEAQ. The V and J ends lost 4 bases and 5 bases respectively, with 15 bases between them. The CDR3 covers 15 residues. Sequenced by immunoSEQ multiplex PCR; TCRdb stores in-frame clones only, minus some. The repertoire holds over 110,000 clones, with roughly 91% as singletons. Turning to this clone: Its antigen is unidentified.

The starting material was peripheral blood, obtained on day 0 of AZD1222 vaccination. The chain carries TRBV7-8 and TRBJ2-1; D possibly matches TRBD1 or TRBD2 (5 bases each). The sequence came from an adult in good health. The chain's CDR3 is CASSSAGTLNNEQFF. CDR3 bases: TGTGCCAGCAGCTCCGCCGGGACCCTCAACAATGAGCAGTTCTTC.